This entry concerns a single T cell receptor (beta chain). The data derive from a study of blood T cell repertoires in COVID-19. In the study overall: Whether acute or convalescent, the COVID-19 samples came from the United States, Italy and Spain. PBMCs, B-cell-depleted T cells, or T cells provided the cDNA or gDNA that made up the material.

Participants' own reports of clinical history determined their cohort assignment. The germline V gene encodes CDR1 LNHDA and CDR2 SQIVND (reference sequence). This CDR3 has 16 amino acids. After removal of 4 bases from V and 5 bases from J, the junction contained 10 bases not matched to a gene. Profiling relied on immunoSEQ multiplex PCR, and the TCRdb table lists in-frame clones only, not all of them. The sample carries 150,000 to 200,000 clones, around nine tenths recorded once. The sample taken for sequencing was PBMCs or T cells enriched from blood (not recorded which). The sequence came from a young woman who had recovered from COVID-19. V gene TRBV19 combines with J gene TRBJ2-2, with 7 bases identical to TRBD2. The CDR3 sequence is CASSRSGIGGTGELFF. The CDR3 DNA follows: TGTGCCAGTAGTAGGAGCGGGATAGGAGGGACCGGGGAGCTGTTTTTT.